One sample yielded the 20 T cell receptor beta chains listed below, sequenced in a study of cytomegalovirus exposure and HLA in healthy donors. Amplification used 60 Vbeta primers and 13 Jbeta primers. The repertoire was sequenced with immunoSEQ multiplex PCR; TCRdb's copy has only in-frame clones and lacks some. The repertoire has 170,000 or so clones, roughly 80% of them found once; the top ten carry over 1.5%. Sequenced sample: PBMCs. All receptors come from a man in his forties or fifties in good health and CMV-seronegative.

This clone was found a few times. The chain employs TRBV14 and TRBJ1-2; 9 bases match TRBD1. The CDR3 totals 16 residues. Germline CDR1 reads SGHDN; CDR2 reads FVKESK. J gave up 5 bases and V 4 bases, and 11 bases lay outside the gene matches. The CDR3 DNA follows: TGTGCCAGCAGCCTACTAACCGGGACAGGGAGGTATGGCTACACCTTC. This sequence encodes CASSLLTGTGRYGYTF.

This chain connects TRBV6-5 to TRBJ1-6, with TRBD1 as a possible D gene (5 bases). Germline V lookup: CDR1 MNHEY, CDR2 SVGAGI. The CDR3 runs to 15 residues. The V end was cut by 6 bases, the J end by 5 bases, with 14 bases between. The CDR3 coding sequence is TGTGCCAGCAGGCCGCCCCAAGGGGATAATTCACCCCTCCACTTT. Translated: CASRPPQGDNSPLHF.

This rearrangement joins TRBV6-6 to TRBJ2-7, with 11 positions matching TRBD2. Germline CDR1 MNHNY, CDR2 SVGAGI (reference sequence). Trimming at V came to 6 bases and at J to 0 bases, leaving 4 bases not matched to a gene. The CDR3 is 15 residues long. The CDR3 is CASSRLAGPSYEQYF. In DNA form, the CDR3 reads TGTGCCAGCAGCCGACTAGCGGGGCCCTCCTACGAGCAGTACTTC.

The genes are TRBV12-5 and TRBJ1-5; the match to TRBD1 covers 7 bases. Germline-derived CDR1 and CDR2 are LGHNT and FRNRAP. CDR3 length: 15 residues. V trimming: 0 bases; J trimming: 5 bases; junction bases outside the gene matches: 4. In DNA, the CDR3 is TGTGCTAGTGGTTTGGTAGACAGGGATTATCAGCCCCAGCATTTT. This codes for CASGLVDRDYQPQHF.

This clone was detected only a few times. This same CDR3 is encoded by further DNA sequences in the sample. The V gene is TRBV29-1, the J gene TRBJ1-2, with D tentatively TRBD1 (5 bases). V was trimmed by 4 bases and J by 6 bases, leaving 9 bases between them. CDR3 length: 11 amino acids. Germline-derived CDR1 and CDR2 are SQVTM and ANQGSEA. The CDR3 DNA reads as TGCAGCGTTGGGGGGGGGAATGGCTACACCTTC. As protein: CSVGGGNGYTF. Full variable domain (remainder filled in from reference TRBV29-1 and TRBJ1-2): SAVISQKPSRDICQRGTSLTIQCQVDSQVTMMFWYRQQPGQSLTLIATANQGSEATYESGFVIDKFPISRPNLTFSTLTVSNMSPEDSSIYLCSVGGGNGYTFGSGTRLTVV.

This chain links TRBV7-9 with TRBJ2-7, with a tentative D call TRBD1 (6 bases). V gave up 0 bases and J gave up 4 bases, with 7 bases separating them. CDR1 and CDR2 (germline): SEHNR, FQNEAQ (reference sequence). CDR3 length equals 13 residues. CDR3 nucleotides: TGTGCCAGCAGCTTAGCGGGGGCGTACGAGCAGTACTTC. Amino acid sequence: CASSLAGAYEQYF.

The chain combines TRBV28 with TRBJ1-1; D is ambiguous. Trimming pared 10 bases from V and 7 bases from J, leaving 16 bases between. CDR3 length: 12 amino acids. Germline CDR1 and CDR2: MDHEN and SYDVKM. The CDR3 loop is CATSVLTVEAFF. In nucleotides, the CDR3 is TGTGCCACCTCAGTCCTTACAGTTGAAGCTTTCTTT.

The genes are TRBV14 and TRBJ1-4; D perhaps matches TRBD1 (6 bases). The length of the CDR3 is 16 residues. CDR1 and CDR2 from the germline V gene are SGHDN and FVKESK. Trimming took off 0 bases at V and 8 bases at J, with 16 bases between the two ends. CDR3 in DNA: TGTGCCAGCAGCCAAGATTATACAGGGAATTTCGAAAAACTGTTTTTT. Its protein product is CASSQDYTGNFEKLFF.

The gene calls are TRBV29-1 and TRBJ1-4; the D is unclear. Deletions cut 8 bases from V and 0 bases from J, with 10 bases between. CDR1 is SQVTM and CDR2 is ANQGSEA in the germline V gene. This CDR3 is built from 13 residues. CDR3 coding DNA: TGCAGCACCACAAGCGCAACTAATGAAAAACTGTTTTTT. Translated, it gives CSTTSATNEKLFF.

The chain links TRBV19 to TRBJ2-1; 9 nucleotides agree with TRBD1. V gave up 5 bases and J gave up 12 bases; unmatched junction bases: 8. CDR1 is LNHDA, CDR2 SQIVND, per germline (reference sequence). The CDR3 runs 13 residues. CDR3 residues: CASSSTGGAGQFF. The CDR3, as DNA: TGTGCCAGTAGTTCCACAGGGGGCGCAGGGCAGTTCTTC.

CDR3 in amino acids: CASMRILSGNTIYF. For the CDR3, the DNA is TGTGCCAGCATGCGGATCCTCTCTGGAAACACCATATATTTT. The rearrangement joins TRBV2 to TRBJ1-3; no reliable D call. Between the trimmed V and J ends, which lost 7 bases and 0 bases, there was a span of 10 bases. Germline V CDR1 and CDR2: SNHLY, FYNNEI. The CDR3 is 14 amino acids.

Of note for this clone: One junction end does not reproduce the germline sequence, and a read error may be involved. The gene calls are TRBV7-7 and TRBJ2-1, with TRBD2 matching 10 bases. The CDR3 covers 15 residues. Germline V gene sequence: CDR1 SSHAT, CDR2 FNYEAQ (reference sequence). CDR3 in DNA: TGTGCTAGCAGCCGATTAGCGGGAGGTTACAATGAGCAGTTCTTC. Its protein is CASSRLAGGYNEQFF.

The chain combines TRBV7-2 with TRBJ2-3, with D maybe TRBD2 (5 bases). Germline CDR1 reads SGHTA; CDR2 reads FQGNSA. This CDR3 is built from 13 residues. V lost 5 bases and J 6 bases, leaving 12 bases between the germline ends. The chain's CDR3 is CASSPSPRDTQYF. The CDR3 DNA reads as TGTGCCAGCAGCCCTAGCCCTAGGGATACGCAGTATTTT.

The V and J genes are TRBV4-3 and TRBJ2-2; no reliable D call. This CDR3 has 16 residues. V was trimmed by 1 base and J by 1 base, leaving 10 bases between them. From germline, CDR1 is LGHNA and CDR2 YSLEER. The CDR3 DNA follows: TGCGCCAGCAGCCAAGGGGCCAGCCTGAACACCGGGGAGCTGTTTTTT. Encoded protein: CASSQGASLNTGELFF.

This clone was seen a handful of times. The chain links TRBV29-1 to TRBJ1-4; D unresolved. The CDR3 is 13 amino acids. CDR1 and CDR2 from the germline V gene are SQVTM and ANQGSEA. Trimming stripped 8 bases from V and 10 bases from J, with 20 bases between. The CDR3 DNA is TGCAGCCCCTTAAAACGAGGGTTTGCAAAACTGTTTTTT. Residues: CSPLKRGFAKLFF.

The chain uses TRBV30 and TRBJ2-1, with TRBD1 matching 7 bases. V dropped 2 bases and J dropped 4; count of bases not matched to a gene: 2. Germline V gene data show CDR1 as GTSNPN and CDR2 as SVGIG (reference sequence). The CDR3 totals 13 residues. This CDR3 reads CAWSRDSYNEQFF. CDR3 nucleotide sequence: TGTGCCTGGAGTCGGGACAGTTACAATGAGCAGTTCTTC.

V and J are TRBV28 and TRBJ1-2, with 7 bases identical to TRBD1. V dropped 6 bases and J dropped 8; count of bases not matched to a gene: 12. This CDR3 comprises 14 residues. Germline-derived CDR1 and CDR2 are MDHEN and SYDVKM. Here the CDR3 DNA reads TGTGCCAGCAGGCCCACAGGGGTCGTACGCGGCTACACCTTC. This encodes CASRPTGVVRGYTF.

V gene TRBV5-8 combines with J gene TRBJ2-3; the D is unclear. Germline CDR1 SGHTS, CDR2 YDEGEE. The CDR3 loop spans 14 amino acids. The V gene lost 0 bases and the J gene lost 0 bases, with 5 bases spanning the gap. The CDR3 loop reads CASSLAPSTDTQYF. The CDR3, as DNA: TGTGCCAGCAGCTTGGCCCCTAGCACAGATACGCAGTATTTT.

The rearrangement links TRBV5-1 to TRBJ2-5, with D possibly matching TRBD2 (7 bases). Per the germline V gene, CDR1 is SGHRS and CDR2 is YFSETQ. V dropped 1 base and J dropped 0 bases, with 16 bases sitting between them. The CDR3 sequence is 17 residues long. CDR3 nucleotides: TGCGCCAGCAGCTTGATGTCAAGGGGGGGGTACCAAGAGACCCAGTACTTC. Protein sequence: CASSLMSRGGYQETQYF.

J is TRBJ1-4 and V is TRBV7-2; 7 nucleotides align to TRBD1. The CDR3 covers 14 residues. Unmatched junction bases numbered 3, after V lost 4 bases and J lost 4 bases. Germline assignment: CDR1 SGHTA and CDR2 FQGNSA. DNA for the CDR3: TGTGCCAGCAGCTCCCAGGGGGGTAATGAAAAACTGTTTTTT. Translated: CASSSQGGNEKLFF.